This T cell receptor (beta chain) derives from a study of Ad26.COV2.S vaccination and SARS-CoV-2 variants. At the level of the study: By the intramuscular route, Ad26.COV2.S was given once, or twice 56 days apart.

Data came from immunoSEQ multiplex PCR; TCRdb stores just in-frame clones and leaves some out. The sample lists 410,000 or so clones, about nine tenths seen once, with around 1.7% in the top ten. Trimming removed 4 bases from V and 0 bases from J, with 13 bases in between. Looked up from germline, CDR1 is SGHTS and CDR2 is YDEGEE. The CDR3 contains 15 residues. Stated treatment: around 19 received Ad26.COV2.S at low or high dose, single or two shots; roughly 5 received placebo; per-sample allocation not given. Vaccine and placebo recipients were sampled on day 63 after the first injection. A Boston donor was an adult aged 18-55 years. Wuhan-strain SARS-CoV-2 spike was expressed by the Ad26 vector that made up the vaccine.

This sequence was found in a person between 18 and 59 years old who received the Ad26.COV2.S COVID-19 vaccine or a placebo. The sample here was peripheral blood, taken in a trial of Ad26.COV2.S vaccine versus placebo. The chain employs TRBV5-8 and TRBJ2-5; no clear D. The CDR3 bases are TGTGCCAGCAGCCCCGGGCGGCGGTACCAAGAGACCCAGTACTTC. It is translated as CASSPGRRYQETQYF.